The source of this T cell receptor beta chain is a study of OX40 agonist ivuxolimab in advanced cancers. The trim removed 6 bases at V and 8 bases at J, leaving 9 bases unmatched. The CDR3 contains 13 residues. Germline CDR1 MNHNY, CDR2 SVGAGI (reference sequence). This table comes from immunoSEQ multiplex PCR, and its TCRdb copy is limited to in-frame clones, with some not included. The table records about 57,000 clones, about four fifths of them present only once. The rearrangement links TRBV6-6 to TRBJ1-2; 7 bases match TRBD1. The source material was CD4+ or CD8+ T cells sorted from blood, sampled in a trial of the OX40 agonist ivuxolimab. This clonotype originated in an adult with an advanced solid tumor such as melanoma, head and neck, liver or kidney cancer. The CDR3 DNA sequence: TGTGCCAGCAGACCCCAGGGGGGGCAAGGCTACACCTTC. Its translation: CASRPQGGQGYTF.